The entry that follows covers one TCR beta chain sequence. What it binds is not known. CDR3 length: 13 residues. Germline V gene lookup returns CDR1 LNHDA and CDR2 SQIVND (reference sequence). Trimming removed 3 bases at V and 5 bases at J, with 7 bases between. The data were taken from a study of OX40 agonist ivuxolimab in advanced cancers. Profiled with immunoSEQ multiplex PCR; TCRdb holds only in-frame clones, not every one. The profile shows around 76,000 clones, approximately 95% of them singletons. Findings and limits, study-wide: Clonal expansion among partial responders at 0.1-3.0 mg/kg ranked near the lowest.

The source was CD4+ or CD8+ T cells sorted from blood, collected in a trial of the OX40 agonist ivuxolimab. This sequence originates from an adult with an advanced solid tumor such as melanoma, head and neck, liver or kidney cancer. This chain uses TRBV19 with TRBJ2-2; D gene unclear. In nucleotides, the CDR3 is TGTGCCAGTAGTATCGCAGGTACCGGGGAGCTGTTTTTT. Protein product: CASSIAGTGELFF. Supplemented by reference TRBV19 and TRBJ2-2, the full variable domain reads DGGITQSPKYLFRKEGQNVTLSCEQNLNHDAMYWYRQDPGQGLRLIYYSQIVNDFQKGDIAEGYSVSREKKESFPLTVTSAQKNPTAFYLCASSIAGTGELFFGEGSRLTVL.